Listed below are T cell receptor beta chains from one sample, sequenced in a study of cytomegalovirus exposure and HLA in healthy donors. The repertoire was sequenced with immunoSEQ multiplex PCR; TCRdb's copy has only in-frame clones and lacks some. The sample has fewer than 90,000 clones, 94% seen once. The sequencing input was PBMCs. The source of these receptors is a woman aged 18-30 years in good health and CMV-seropositive. Both conserved end residues are part of each CDR3. D genes are given only for firm matches.

v_call: TRBV27
d_call: TRBD1
j_call: TRBJ1-6
cdr3_aa: CASSLMSGQGNSPLHF

v_call: TRBV9
d_call: TRBD1
j_call: TRBJ1-2
cdr3_aa: CASSVAPGQGDRYGYTF

v_call: TRBV10-3
d_call: .
j_call: TRBJ1-2
cdr3_aa: CAISEATDNYGYTF

v_call: TRBV2
d_call: TRBD1
j_call: TRBJ2-7
cdr3_aa: CASHRLTGRAEQYF

v_call: TRBV4-2
d_call: .
j_call: TRBJ2-1
cdr3_aa: CASSQGARSSHNEQFF

v_call: TRBV11-3
d_call: TRBD1
j_call: TRBJ2-7
cdr3_aa: CASSLGTETYEQYF

v_call: TRBV6-1
d_call: TRBD2
j_call: TRBJ2-5
cdr3_aa: CASSVRLAGGPGETQYF

v_call: TRBV28
d_call: .
j_call: TRBJ1-1
cdr3_aa: CASSLFQGVTEAFF

v_call: TRBV11-3
d_call: TRBD2
j_call: TRBJ2-1
cdr3_aa: CASSLDLTSAKFF

v_call: TRBV4-1
d_call: .
j_call: TRBJ1-5
cdr3_aa: CASSQEGEGPQHF

v_call: TRBV6-5
d_call: .
j_call: TRBJ2-5
cdr3_aa: CASINKGAGETQYF

v_call: TRBV7-9
d_call: .
j_call: TRBJ1-4
cdr3_aa: CASSPSYEKLFF

v_call: TRBV10-3
d_call: TRBD1
j_call: TRBJ2-3
cdr3_aa: CAISGGQGATDTQYF

v_call: TRBV29-1
d_call: .
j_call: TRBJ2-3
cdr3_aa: CSAGNPGRPDTQYF

v_call: TRBV5-1
d_call: .
j_call: TRBJ1-2
cdr3_aa: CASSSQAGGYTF

v_call: TRBV18
d_call: TRBD1
j_call: TRBJ1-1
cdr3_aa: CASSPLSGTGGVTEAFF

v_call: TRBV7-4
d_call: TRBD1
j_call: TRBJ1-3
cdr3_aa: CASRYNRGHTIYF

v_call: TRBV28
d_call: TRBD2
j_call: TRBJ2-4
cdr3_aa: CASINSGGGAPAKNIQYF

v_call: TRBV5-3
d_call: .
j_call: TRBJ2-5
cdr3_aa: CARAGQETQYF

v_call: TRBV19
d_call: .
j_call: TRBJ1-5
cdr3_aa: CASSIREGEVGRNQPQHF

v_call: TRBV11-2
d_call: TRBD1
j_call: TRBJ1-5
cdr3_aa: CASSLYRGGQPQHF

v_call: TRBV5-1
d_call: TRBD2
j_call: TRBJ2-3
cdr3_aa: CASSAGLAGGGTDTQYF

v_call: TRBV5-4
d_call: .
j_call: .
cdr3_aa: CASSFDRSYEQYF

v_call: TRBV6-1
d_call: TRBD1
j_call: TRBJ2-3
cdr3_aa: CASSGHRGPQYF

v_call: TRBV2
d_call: TRBD1
j_call: TRBJ1-5
cdr3_aa: CASNETDRALRLDQPQHF

v_call: TRBV28
d_call: TRBD1
j_call: TRBJ1-4
cdr3_aa: CASSNPGQGEEKLFF

v_call: TRBV5-4
d_call: .
j_call: TRBJ2-7
cdr3_aa: CASSFDTPYEQYF

v_call: TRBV30
d_call: .
j_call: TRBJ2-1
cdr3_aa: CAWNPGKQFF

v_call: TRBV4-1
d_call: .
j_call: TRBJ2-7
cdr3_aa: CASSQGGGALYEQYF

v_call: TRBV4-1
d_call: TRBD2
j_call: TRBJ2-5
cdr3_aa: CASSQVVGLGQETQYF

v_call: TRBV9
d_call: .
j_call: TRBJ2-3
cdr3_aa: CASSVRDTDTQYF

v_call: TRBV27
d_call: TRBD2
j_call: TRBJ2-1
cdr3_aa: CASSCVGGGCNEQFF

v_call: TRBV28
d_call: .
j_call: TRBJ1-4
cdr3_aa: CASSLTTTTNEKLFF

v_call: TRBV2
d_call: .
j_call: TRBJ2-5
cdr3_aa: CASSEGGQAKETQYF

v_call: TRBV6-1
d_call: TRBD2
j_call: TRBJ2-7
cdr3_aa: CASSEAGLALDEQYF

v_call: TRBV19
d_call: TRBD1
j_call: TRBJ2-7
cdr3_aa: CASSHQGASYEQYF

v_call: TRBV29-1
d_call: TRBD1
j_call: TRBJ1-1
cdr3_aa: CSVADRGLTEAFF

v_call: TRBV11-2
d_call: .
j_call: TRBJ2-1
cdr3_aa: CASSFQRNYNEQFF